These T cell receptor beta chains were read from a single sample in a study of cytomegalovirus exposure and HLA in healthy donors. TCRdb's table, derived via immunoSEQ multiplex PCR, lists solely in-frame clones and lacks some. Here the sample spans 100,000 to 150,000 clones, 60% to 80% being singletons. What was sequenced was PBMCs. These receptors originate from a man aged 25-45 years in good health and CMV-seronegative. CDR3s include the opening cysteine and the closing phenylalanine or tryptophan. Each record gives: clone size, D gene, J gene, V gene, CDR3 DNA, CDR3 protein. D genes are given only for firm matches. Size is stated for part of the rows, as once, few or many counts, or as a class when the clone is expanded.

once | NA | TRBJ2-5 | TRBV7-7 | TGTGCCAGCAGCTTAGCAGGGGAGGCGACCCAGTACTTC | CASSLAGEATQYF
NA | NA | TRBJ1-1 | TRBV5-6 | TGTGCCAGCAGCTTGATTTACAGCCTTAGATTAGGGGACACTGAAGCTTTCTTT | CASSLIYSLRLGDTEAFF
NA | NA | TRBJ1-1 | TRBV7-9 | TGTGCCAGCAGCCCGCATGGTAGCGCTGAAGCTTTCTTT | CASSPHGSAEAFF
NA | NA | TRBJ1-3 | TRBV2 | TGTGCCAGCAGAAAGGCAGGGAACGGAAACACCATATATTTT | CASRKAGNGNTIYF
NA | NA | TRBJ2-7 | TRBV19 | TGTGCCAGTAGTAAGACAGGGACTTCCTACGAGCAGTACTTC | CASSKTGTSYEQYF
NA | NA | TRBJ2-2 | TRBV7-9 | TGTGCCAGCAACATTCCGGGGAACACCGGGGAGCTGTTTTTT | CASNIPGNTGELFF
NA | TRBD1 | TRBJ1-2 | TRBV11-2 | TGTGCCAGCAGTTCTGGGACAGCCACCTATGGCTACACCTTC | CASSSGTATYGYTF
NA | NA | TRBJ2-4 | TRBV4-1 | TGCGCCAGCAGCCAAGATTGGCAGGGGGCCAAAAACATTCAGTACTTC | CASSQDWQGAKNIQYF
once | NA | TRBJ1-2 | TRBV10-2 | TGCGCCAGCAGTGAGGGCAGACTGTGGGACTATGGCTACACCTTC | CASSEGRLWDYGYTF
once | NA | TRBJ2-3 | TRBV6-6 | TGTGCCAGCAGAATTAGCAGAAACACAGATACGCAGTATTTT | CASRISRNTDTQYF
NA | TRBD1 | TRBJ1-1 | TRBV27 | TGTGCCAGCAGTTTTTCAGGGGGCGCGTTGGCAGCTTTCTTT | CASSFSGGALAAFF
NA | NA | TRBJ2-1 | TRBV5-4 | TGTGCCAGCAGCTTGGACGGGGTTAGAGGGGAGCAGTTCTTC | CASSLDGVRGEQFF